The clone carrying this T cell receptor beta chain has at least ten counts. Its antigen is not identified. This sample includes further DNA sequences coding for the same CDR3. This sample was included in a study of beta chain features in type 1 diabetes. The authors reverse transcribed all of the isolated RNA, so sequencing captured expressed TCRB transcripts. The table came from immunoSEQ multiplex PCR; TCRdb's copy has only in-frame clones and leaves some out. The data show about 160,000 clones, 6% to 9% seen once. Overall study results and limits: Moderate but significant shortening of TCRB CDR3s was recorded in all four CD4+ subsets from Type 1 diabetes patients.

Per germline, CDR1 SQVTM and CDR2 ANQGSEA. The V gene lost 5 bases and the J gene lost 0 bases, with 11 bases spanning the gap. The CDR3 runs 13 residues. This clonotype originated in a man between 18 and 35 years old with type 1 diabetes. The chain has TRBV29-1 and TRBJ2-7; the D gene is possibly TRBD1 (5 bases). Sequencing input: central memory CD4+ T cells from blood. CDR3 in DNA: TGCAGCGTTCGTCAGGGCTCCTCCTACGAGCAGTACTTC. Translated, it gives CSVRQGSSYEQYF.